This paragraph reports one T cell receptor beta chain. The data stem from a study of T cells expressing NK-cell markers. There are 14 residues in the CDR3. The V gene's germline CDR1 is MNHEY and CDR2 SMNVEV (reference sequence). TCRdb re-analyzed the 5' RACE reads; it lists each CDR3 protein once, without DNA. Its table lists about 260,000 distinct CDR3 sequences. The V gene is TRBV27, the J gene TRBJ2-3; TCRdb names TRBD2, which stays unverified in the absence of DNA. This clonotype was sampled from a man younger than 35 in good health. The sequencing sample was made of blood T cells: a sorted CD56 or NKG2C T cell subset, CD4+ or CD8+ T cells, or bulk PBMC T cells (not recorded which). The CDR3 reads CASTPGSAGDTQYF.